The text below deals with one T cell receptor (beta chain). Its antigen is not identified. Cells defined as naive were viable CD3+CD4+ or CD3+CD8+ and CCR7+CD45RA+CD45RO-CD95-CD27+CD28+. On the day of bone marrow donation, the related graft donor provided peripheral blood. Germline assignment: CDR1 MDHEN and CDR2 SYDVKM. The CDR3 has 12 residues. V was pared by 6 bases and J by 5 bases, with 0 bases of the junction left unmatched. This sample stems from a study of T cells after posttransplantation cyclophosphamide. Study results and caveats: TRB clonality was highly associated with recipient CMV seropositivity and reactivation.

Produced via immunoSEQ multiplex PCR; TCRdb's table is partial and in-frame only. This sample has tens of thousands of clones, with 98% found just once. The rearrangement links TRBV28 to TRBJ2-4, with 8 bases matching TRBD2. The material sequenced was naive CD4+ T cells sorted from PBMCs. The sequence derives from a middle-aged man in good health, CMV-negative, and a related stem cell transplant donor. As DNA, the CDR3 is TGTGCCAGCAGACTAGCGGAAAACATTCAGTACTTC. Translated: CASRLAENIQYF.